The 17 T cell receptor beta chains listed next were all sequenced from one sample in a study of regulatory T cells in long-lasting Graves disease. Regarding time point: persistent/refractory GD, antithyroid drugs over 5 years with positive TRAb. PBMC-extracted RNA yielded the TCR library. Through Arm-PCR of CDR3 regions and iRepertoire HTBI primers, TCR beta libraries were built. TCRdb called the multiplex PCR reads again in MiXCR, with one record for every CDR3 protein. The sample records a few hundred thousand distinct CDR3 sequences, about 25% being singletons. This specimen was peripheral blood mononuclear cells (PBMCs), taken when the disease was refractory, from a patient treated with antithyroid drugs. Receptor source: a female donor with Graves disease.

This chain uses TRBV10-3 with TRBJ1-1; D might be TRBD1 (6 bases). Trimming left V 0 bases short and J 1 base short, with 9 bases between. The germline gives CDR1 ENHRY, CDR2 SYGVKD. This CDR3 spans 15 amino acids. CDR3 residues: CAISESTTGNTEAFF. DNA for the CDR3: TGTGCCATCAGTGAGTCAACGACAGGGAACACTGAAGCTTTCTTT.

Ten or more counts support this clonotype. This chain uses TRBV7-9 with TRBJ1-2; TRBD1 is a possible D gene (5 bases). Germline V gene data show CDR1 as SEHNR and CDR2 as FQNEAQ (reference sequence). This CDR3 spans 13 amino acids. V dropped 5 bases and J dropped 4 bases, with 11 bases sitting between them. CDR3 loop: CASSRDSVYGYTF. For the CDR3, the DNA is TGTGCCAGCAGCCGCGACAGTGTCTATGGCTACACCTTC.

CDR3 residues: CASSFGHGPYEQYF. The CDR3 bases are TGTGCCAGCAGCTTTGGCCACGGACCCTACGAGCAGTACTTC. The V gene is TRBV7-6, the J gene TRBJ2-7, with D hard to call. From germline, CDR1 is SGHVS and CDR2 FNYEAQ. The germline V and J ends were trimmed by 3 bases and 2 bases, with 11 bases remaining between them. This CDR3 is 14 amino acids long. The full variable domain, rest sourced from reference TRBV7-6 and TRBJ2-7, is GAGVSQSPRYKVTKRGQDVALRCDPISGHVSLYWYRQALGQGPEFLTYFNYEAQQDKSGLPNDRFSAERPEGSISTLTIQRTEQRDSAMYRCASSFGHGPYEQYFGPGTRLTVT.

The gene calls are TRBV5-1 and TRBJ1-5, with a tentative D call TRBD1 (6 bases). The CDR3 runs 15 residues. Trimming cost V 0 bases and J 3 bases, with 10 bases left between them. Germline-derived CDR1 and CDR2 are SGHRS and YFSETQ. CDR3 amino acids: CASSLGAGDNQPQHF. The CDR3 region has the DNA TGCGCCAGCAGCTTGGGGGCAGGGGACAATCAGCCCCAGCATTTT.

V gene TRBV6-2 or TRBV6-3 combines with J gene TRBJ1-3; no clear D. The CDR3 runs 16 residues. Trimming stripped 7 bases from V and 0 bases from J, with 16 bases between. Per the germline V gene, CDR1 is MNHEY and CDR2 is SVGEGT. DNA for the CDR3: TGTGCCAGCACCTCGGCCGGGTTCCACTCTGGAAACACCATATATTTT. The encoded protein is CASTSAGFHSGNTIYF.

Remarks on this clonotype: The junction does not match germline at one end; this may be a read error. This rearrangement joins TRBV28 to TRBJ1-2, with 9 bases fitting TRBD1. Germline V gives CDR1 MDHEN, CDR2 SYDVKM. This CDR3 is 16 amino acids long. In DNA form, the CDR3 reads TGTGCCAGCAGACCGACAGGGGGACGGGCGGGCTATGGCCACACCTTC. The encoded protein is CASRPTGGRAGYGHTF.

This clonotype occurred a few times. This sequence joins TRBV19 and TRBJ2-2; TRBD2 might be the D (5 bases). This CDR3 contains 14 residues. V was pared by 9 bases and J by 8 bases, with 19 bases between. The germline V gene has CDR1 LNHDA and CDR2 SQIVND (reference sequence). In DNA form, the CDR3 reads TGTGCCAGCAGAGGAGCTGGAGGTCAGGGGGAGCTGTTTTTT. Protein sequence: CASRGAGGQGELFF.

This clonotype was counted many times. The chain links TRBV6-1 to TRBJ1-4, with D possibly being TRBD1 (6 bases). Trimming stripped 6 bases from V and 3 bases from J, with 23 bases between. Looked up from germline, CDR1 is MNHNS and CDR2 is SASEGT. The CDR3 contains 18 residues. CDR3 sequence reads: CASRERGTSGAANEKLFF. The CDR3 DNA reads TGTGCCAGCAGGGAGCGCGGGACGTCGGGGGCAGCTAATGAAAAACTGTTTTTT.

The genes are TRBV28 and TRBJ1-3; the D is unclear. This CDR3 comprises 14 residues. Looked up from germline, CDR1 is MDHEN and CDR2 is SYDVKM. The V gene lost 6 bases and the J gene lost 0 bases, with 9 bases spanning the gap. The CDR3 protein is CASRWEDSGNTIYF. CDR3 DNA: TGTGCCAGCAGATGGGAGGACTCTGGAAACACCATATATTTT.

This clonotype was observed at least ten times. This chain joins TRBV5-6 and TRBJ2-2; 7 bases align to TRBD1. The V segment lost 0 bases and the J segment 13 bases; nucleotides outside the gene matches: 9. CDR3 length: 14 residues. CDR1 and CDR2 (germline): SGHDT, YYEEEE. CDR3 sequence (DNA): TGTGCCAGCAGCTTGGTCGGACAGGACGGTGGGCTGTTTTTT. Translation gives CASSLVGQDGGLFF.

The chain couples TRBV30 to TRBJ1-1, with D tentatively TRBD1 (5 bases). The CDR3 runs to 13 residues. V lost 4 bases, J lost 7 bases, and 16 bases lay in between. Looked up from germline, CDR1 is GTSNPN and CDR2 is SVGIG (reference sequence). In nucleotides, the CDR3 is TGTGCCTGGATGTTACCACAGGTCTTTGAAGCTTTCTTT. It encodes CAWMLPQVFEAFF.

This clonotype was counted at least ten times. In DNA, the CDR3 is TGCAGTGCTAGAGCGGGAGGAGGAAAAGAGACCCAGTACTTC. Protein: CSARAGGGKETQYF. The gene calls are TRBV20-1 and TRBJ2-5; 7 nucleotides line up with TRBD2. Germline trimming cut 1 base from V and 3 bases from J; bases unmatched to any gene: 5. In germline, CDR1 is DFQATT, CDR2 SNEGSKA (reference sequence). This CDR3 is built from 14 residues.

The rearrangement joins TRBV7-8 to TRBJ2-7; a possible D gene is TRBD2 (6 bases). V was shortened by 5 bases and J by 2 bases, with 10 bases between the two germline ends. The CDR3 is made up of 13 amino acids. Germline CDR1 and CDR2: SGHVS and FQNEAQ. The CDR3 DNA follows: TGTGCCAGCAGCCGGAGGGACCCCTACGAGCAGTACTTC. It encodes CASSRRDPYEQYF.

J is TRBJ2-7 and V is TRBV15; 10 bases map to TRBD2. Unmatched junction bases numbered 10, after V lost 3 bases and J lost 5 bases. The CDR3 length is 16 residues. Per germline, CDR1 LNHNV and CDR2 YYDKDF (reference sequence). CDR3 sequence reads: CATSRLAGDSVNEQYF. In DNA form, the CDR3 reads TGTGCCACCAGCAGGCTAGCGGGAGATTCGGTGAACGAGCAGTACTTC.

This clonotype was recorded a few times. V usage is TRBV2 and J usage is TRBJ1-6; 9 bases align to TRBD1. Trimming took 6 bases from V and 8 from J; bases not matched to a gene: 5. Germline values: CDR1 SNHLY, CDR2 FYNNEI. CDR3 length: 14 residues. The CDR3 region is CASSSGTGYSPLHF. In nucleotides, the CDR3 is TGTGCCAGCAGCTCCGGGACAGGGTATTCACCCCTCCACTTT. Full variable domain (remainder filled in from reference TRBV2 and TRBJ1-6): EPEVTQTPSHQVTQMGQEVILRCVPISNHLYFYWYRQILGQKVEFLVSFYNNEISEKSEIFDDQFSVERPDGSNFTLKIRSTKLEDSAMYFCASSSGTGYSPLHFGNGTRLTVT.

This clonotype was counted at least ten times. This chain connects TRBV28 to TRBJ2-4; D is unresolved. This CDR3 spans 13 amino acids. V lost 4 bases to trimming and J lost 9 bases, with 13 bases between them. Germline V lookup: CDR1 MDHEN, CDR2 SYDVKM. The CDR3 here is CASSYPFSAIQYF. The CDR3, as DNA: TGTGCCAGCAGTTACCCCTTTTCCGCCATTCAGTACTTC.

This clonotype turned up a few times. V is TRBV6-1 and J is TRBJ2-7, with D hard to call. Trimming removed 7 bases at V and 5 bases at J, with 15 bases between. CDR3 length: 13 amino acids. Germline values: CDR1 MNHNS, CDR2 SASEGT. The CDR3 loop is CASTPSVSHEQYF. The CDR3 DNA is TGTGCCAGCACCCCCAGTGTTTCCCACGAGCAGTACTTC.